This T cell receptor beta chain originates from a study of response to subunit inactivated influenza vaccine. Study-wide points: T cells newly recruited by each seasonal influenza vaccination are few, the authors suggested.

TCRdb re-called the RT-PCR reads with MiXCR, one entry per CDR3 protein. The data contain some 500,000 distinct CDR3 sequences, about an eighth of them singletons. The sample holds a few counts of this clonotype. No antigen is known for it. The TCR sequence derives from a man aged 50 or older who received an inactivated influenza vaccine. The material sequenced was PBMCs from blood, taken roughly 45 days after vaccination.

CDR3: CSVVTGTQQFF. In nucleotides, the CDR3 is TGCAGCGTGGTTACAGGGACGCAGCAGTTCTTC. This chain connects TRBV29-1 to TRBJ2-1; D is possibly TRBD1 (6 bases). Germline CDR1 is SQVTM and CDR2 is ANQGSEA. The CDR3 sequence is 11 residues long. Trimming stripped 6 bases from V and 11 bases from J, with 14 bases between.